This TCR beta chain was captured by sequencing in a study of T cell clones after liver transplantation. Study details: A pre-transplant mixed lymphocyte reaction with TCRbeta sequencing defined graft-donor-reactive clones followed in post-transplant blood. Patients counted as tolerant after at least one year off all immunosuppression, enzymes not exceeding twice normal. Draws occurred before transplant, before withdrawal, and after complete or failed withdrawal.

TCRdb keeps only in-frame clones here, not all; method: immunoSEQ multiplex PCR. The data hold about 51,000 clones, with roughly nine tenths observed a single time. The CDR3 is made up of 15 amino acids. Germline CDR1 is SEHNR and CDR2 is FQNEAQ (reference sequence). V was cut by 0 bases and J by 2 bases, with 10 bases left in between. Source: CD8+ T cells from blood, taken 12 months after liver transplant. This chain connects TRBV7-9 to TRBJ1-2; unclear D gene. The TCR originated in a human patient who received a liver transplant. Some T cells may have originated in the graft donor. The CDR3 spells CASSLALETNYGYTF. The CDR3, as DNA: TGTGCCAGCAGCTTAGCGCTTGAGACCAACTATGGCTACACCTTC.